One and the same sample provided the 20 T cell receptor beta chains below, sequenced in a study of shared clonotypes between healthy human individuals (dated by TCRdb to the early 2020s). Libraries were prepared through the immunoSEQ multiplex PCR assay. TCRdb carries this immuneACCESS record with in-frame sequences only. Its versions omit some clonotypes, under half of them owing to an unresolved V gene in the studies checked, with the rest unexplained. This sample is represented by about 690,000 clones; roughly 91% of them were singletons. Approximately 35% of the sample belongs to the ten largest clones. What was sequenced was memory CD8+ T cells from PBMCs. Read against the paper, the sample's cell subset or site label means: CD45RO+ cells pooled with CCR7-negative TemRA cells. These receptors were taken from a man aged 18 to 29 in good health. Some clones in this sample may be carry-over from other donors' samples.

The V and J genes are TRBV5-6 and TRBJ1-1; D may be TRBD1 (5 bases). Trimming shortened V by 0 bases and J by 4 bases, and 19 bases separated the two germline ends. There are 17 residues in the CDR3. The V gene's germline CDR1 is SGHDT and CDR2 YYEEEE. The CDR3 sequence is CASSLGSWGLGSTEAFF. The DNA of the CDR3 is TGTGCCAGCAGCTTGGGGAGTTGGGGCCTTGGGAGCACTGAAGCTTTCTTT.

This chain connects TRBV28 to TRBJ2-5, with 8 nucleotides matching TRBD1. The J call could be wrong; TRBJ2-7 is a better fit for the DNA end. The CDR3 runs 16 residues. Per germline, CDR1 MDHEN and CDR2 SYDVKM. CDR3: CASSLARTGSSYEQYF. In nucleotides, the CDR3 is TGTGCCAGCAGTTTAGCCAGGACAGGGAGCTCCTACGAGCAGTACTTC.

The rearrangement links TRBV29-1 to TRBJ1-2; D ambiguous. This CDR3 spans 11 amino acids. Trimming took off 4 bases at V and 6 bases at J, with 9 bases between the two ends. Germline assignment: CDR1 SQVTM and CDR2 ANQGSEA. Here the CDR3 DNA reads TGCAGCGTTGTGGGCGTCAATGGCTACACCTTC. It translates to CSVVGVNGYTF.

V gene TRBV7-8 combines with J gene TRBJ2-7; 7 positions agree with TRBD1. The CDR3 covers 17 residues. The junction had 14 bases not matched to a gene; V was cut back by 3 bases and J by 3 bases. Germline CDR1 is SGHVS and CDR2 is FQNEAQ. The CDR3 region is CASSFNSGTEYFYEQYF. CDR3 sequence (DNA): TGTGCCAGCAGCTTTAATTCCGGGACAGAATATTTCTACGAGCAGTACTTC.

V and J are TRBV27 and TRBJ2-7, with D possibly TRBD2 on 5 matching bases. CDR3 length: 13 amino acids. The germline CDR1 and CDR2 sequences are MNHEY and SMNVEV (reference sequence). Trimming shortened V by 6 bases and J by 2 bases, and 11 bases separated the two germline ends. The DNA of the CDR3 is TGTGCCAGCAGGACGGGATCGGCCTACGAGCAGTACTTC. This encodes CASRTGSAYEQYF.

The chain links TRBV4-1 to TRBJ2-1; 13 bases line up with TRBD2. Germline lookup yields CDR1 MGHRA and CDR2 YSYEKL. This CDR3 has 16 amino acids. V dropped 5 bases and J dropped 8; count of bases not matched to a gene: 9. The CDR3 reads CASSSRLAGGADEQFF. Written as DNA, the CDR3 is TGCGCCAGCAGCAGCAGACTAGCGGGAGGTGCGGATGAGCAGTTCTTC.

This sequence joins TRBV9 and TRBJ2-3; TRBD1 might be the D (5 bases). The CDR3 covers 15 residues. Between the trimmed V and J ends, which lost 0 bases and 0 bases, there was a span of 8 bases. CDR1 is SGDLS, CDR2 YYNGEE, per germline. The CDR3 DNA sequence: TGTGCCAGCAGCGTAGCAGGGCCTAGCACAGATACGCAGTATTTT. Amino acid sequence: CASSVAGPSTDTQYF.

V usage is TRBV28 and J usage is TRBJ1-2; 10 nucleotides align to TRBD1. This CDR3 is built from 15 residues. With V trimmed by 5 bases and J by 3 bases, 6 bases remained unmatched. Germline V gene lookup returns CDR1 MDHEN and CDR2 SYDVKM. Here the CDR3 reads CASSQIGQGDYGYTF. In DNA form, the CDR3 reads TGTGCCAGCAGTCAGATCGGACAGGGGGACTATGGCTACACCTTC.

Remarks on this clone: This may be a read error, as it is one base from a much larger clone. The J gene is TRBJ1-2, the V gene TRBV9; D unresolved. The CDR3 loop spans 11 amino acids. Per the germline V gene, CDR1 is SGDLS and CDR2 is YYNGEE. Trimming shortened V by 4 bases and J by 6 bases, and 7 bases separated the two germline ends. In DNA, the CDR3 is TGTGCCAGCAGCTCCGGGGATGGCTACACCTTC. Amino acid sequence: CASSSGDGYTF.

The chain combines TRBV4-3 with TRBJ1-1; 7 bases are shared with TRBD1. The CDR3 extends over 14 amino acids. The germline V gene has CDR1 LGHNA and CDR2 YSLEER. Losses at the gene ends were 4 bases for V and 6 bases for J; bases not matched to a gene: 8. The CDR3 bases are TGCGCCAGCAGCCGAACCCAGGGGGGGGCTGAAGCTTTCTTT. Amino acid sequence: CASSRTQGGAEAFF.

The chain uses TRBV6-1 and TRBJ2-7; D remains ambiguous. The CDR3 extends over 13 amino acids. Trimming took off 7 bases at V and 2 bases at J, with 12 bases between the two ends. Germline assignment: CDR1 MNHNS and CDR2 SASEGT. The CDR3 DNA reads TGTGCCAGCACTACGGACGAGACCTACGAGCAGTACTTC. Its protein product is CASTTDETYEQYF.

The chain has TRBV9 and TRBJ2-7; 8 bases agree with TRBD1. CDR1 and CDR2 (germline): SGDLS, YYNGEE. With V trimmed by 3 bases and J by 4 bases, 6 bases remained unmatched. This CDR3 has 14 amino acids. Here the CDR3 reads CASSGGDRMYEQYF. CDR3 nucleotides: TGTGCCAGCAGCGGGGGGGACAGGATGTACGAGCAGTACTTC.

This clone was detected a few times. Other nucleotide sequences in the sample specify the same CDR3. CDR3 coding DNA: TGTGCCAGCAGTCAGGGGGCTCGGTATGGCTACACCTTC. It is translated as CASSQGARYGYTF. The V gene is TRBV6-5, the J gene TRBJ1-2; 8 nucleotides match TRBD1. V dropped 5 bases and J dropped 5; count of bases not matched to a gene: 4. CDR1 and CDR2 (germline): MNHEY, SVGAGI. The CDR3 is made up of 13 amino acids.

This clone was detected only once. This chain joins TRBV4-1 and TRBJ2-5, with TRBD2 matching over 8 bases. Germline-derived CDR1 and CDR2 are MGHRA and YSYEKL. The CDR3 has 18 residues. Germline trimming cut 2 bases from V and 2 bases from J; bases unmatched to any gene: 13. DNA for the CDR3: TGCGCCAGCAGCCAAAGTCGGGGGAAGGGACTAGATCAAGAGACCCAGTACTTC. It codes for CASSQSRGKGLDQETQYF.

V and J are TRBV27 and TRBJ1-1; D is possibly TRBD1 (5 bases). This CDR3 contains 18 residues. CDR1 is MNHEY and CDR2 is SMNVEV in the germline V gene (reference sequence). Trimming pared 6 bases from V and 0 bases from J, leaving 23 bases between. CDR3 DNA sequence: TGTGCCAGCAGGGCAAGGAGGGGAGGGGTGGGCCTGAACACTGAAGCTTTCTTT. This encodes CASRARRGGVGLNTEAFF.

This clone was seen only once. This chain connects TRBV9 to TRBJ1-2, with a tentative D call TRBD1 (6 bases). The CDR3 runs to 13 residues. The V gene lost 7 bases and the J gene lost 0 bases, with 10 bases spanning the gap. CDR1 SGDLS and CDR2 YYNGEE come from the germline V gene. Written as DNA, the CDR3 is TGTGCCAGCGGGGACATAGCTAACTATGGCTACACCTTC. Translation: CASGDIANYGYTF.

The V and J genes are TRBV27 and TRBJ2-4, with TRBD2 matching over 10 bases. CDR1 is MNHEY and CDR2 is SMNVEV in the germline V gene (reference sequence). V shed 4 bases and J 0 bases; nucleotides not matched to a gene: 6. This CDR3 comprises 17 residues. The CDR3 DNA reads TGTGCCAGCAGTTCCTCGACTAGCGGGCTAGCCAAAAACATTCAGTACTTC. Its translation: CASSSSTSGLAKNIQYF.

The V and J genes are TRBV5-1 and TRBJ2-1; no firm D call. The CDR3 is 16 amino acids. CDR1 is SGHRS, CDR2 YFSETQ, per germline. Trimming pared 1 base from V and 0 bases from J, leaving 11 bases between. The CDR3 region is CASSLWAPSSYNEQFF. CDR3 nucleotides: TGCGCCAGCAGCTTGTGGGCCCCCAGCTCCTACAATGAGCAGTTCTTC.

A few counts support this clone. The chain employs TRBV7-9 and TRBJ1-1, with unresolved D. Germline loops: CDR1 SEHNR, CDR2 FQNEAQ (reference sequence). CDR3 length: 16 residues. V shed 0 bases and J shed 1 base, with 12 bases lying between them. The CDR3 coding sequence is TGTGCCAGCAGCTTAGCCCCTCACTACACGAACACTGAAGCTTTCTTT. Its protein is CASSLAPHYTNTEAFF.

The gene calls are TRBV27 and TRBJ1-5; a possible D gene is TRBD1 (5 bases). Germline CDR1 reads MNHEY; CDR2 reads SMNVEV (reference sequence). This CDR3 region has 15 residues. Trimming took 5 bases from V and 0 from J, leaving 11 bases between them. The CDR3 DNA sequence: TGTGCCAGCAGTCGGCTGGGGGATAGCAATCAGCCCCAGCATTTT. It translates to CASSRLGDSNQPQHF.